This T cell receptor beta chain was profiled in a study of OX40 agonist ivuxolimab in advanced cancers. Study as a whole: Patients were dosed intravenously with ivuxolimab at 0.01 to 10 mg/kg every 2 weeks. Three patients responded partially, comprising one with hepatocellular carcinoma and two with cutaneous melanoma.

Comments on this clone: The antigen is unknown.

Generated by immunoSEQ multiplex PCR, the TCRdb table keeps only in-frame clones and is missing some. The profile shows roughly 60,000 clones, around 93% of them singletons. Overall study findings and caveats: Low normalized T-cell clonal expansion also characterized some of the nonresponders. Clonal expansion was seen in CD4+ and CD8+ blood T cells by week 6 at 0.1 to 3.0 mg/kg.

The CDR3 sequence is 16 residues long. V dropped 0 bases and J dropped 3 bases, with 15 bases sitting between them. Germline CDR1 is MNHEY and CDR2 is SVGAGI. This sequence originates from an adult with an advanced solid tumor such as melanoma, head and neck, liver or kidney cancer. The rearrangement uses TRBV6-5 and TRBJ2-7; TRBD1 might be the D (5 bases). The sample consisted of CD4+ or CD8+ T cells sorted from blood, taken in a trial of the OX40 agonist ivuxolimab. The CDR3 spells CASSYSIQGTVYEQYF. CDR3 DNA sequence: TGTGCCAGCAGTTACTCGATCCAGGGAACCGTCTACGAGCAGTACTTC.